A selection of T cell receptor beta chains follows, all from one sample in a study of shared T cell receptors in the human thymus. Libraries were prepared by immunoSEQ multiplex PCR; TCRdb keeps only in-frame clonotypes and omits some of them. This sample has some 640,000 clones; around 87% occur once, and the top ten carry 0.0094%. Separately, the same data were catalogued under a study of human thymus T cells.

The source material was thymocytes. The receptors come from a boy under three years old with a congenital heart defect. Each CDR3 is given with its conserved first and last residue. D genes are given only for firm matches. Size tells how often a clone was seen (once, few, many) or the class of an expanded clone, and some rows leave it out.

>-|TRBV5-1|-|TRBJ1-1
TGCGCCAGCAGCTTTCGTCTTAGGGGACAAAAGAACACTGAAGCTTTCTTT
CASSFRLRGQKNTEAFF
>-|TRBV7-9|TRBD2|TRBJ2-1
TGTGCCAGCAGCTTTAGCGGGGCCAGCTCCTACAATGAGCAGTTCTTC
CASSFSGASSYNEQFF
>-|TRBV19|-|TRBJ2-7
TGTGCCAGTCGAGGGCGGGATGGGGGTTACGAGCAGTACTTC
CASRGRDGGYEQYF
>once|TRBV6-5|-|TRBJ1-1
TGTGCCAGCAGTTATGGTGGCAGTCGGAACACTGAAGCTTTCTTT
CASSYGGSRNTEAFF
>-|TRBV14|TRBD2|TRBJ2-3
TGTGCCAGCAGCCAAGATTGGCGACTAGCGGGGGGGCCGGTGTGGCCAGATACGCAGTATTTT
CASSQDWRLAGGPVWPDTQYF
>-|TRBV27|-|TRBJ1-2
TGTGCCACCCGAGGACTTCTCCTCAGCCAAAACTATGGCTACACCTTC
CATRGLLLSQNYGYTF
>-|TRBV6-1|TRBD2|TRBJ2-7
TGTGCCAGCAGTGCCCTCGGACTAGCGGACACGCCCTACGAGCAGTACTTC
CASSALGLADTPYEQYF
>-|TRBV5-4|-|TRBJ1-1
TGTGCCAGCAGCTTGACAGGGCCGGGGTGCACTGAAGCTTTCTTT
CASSLTGPGCTEAFF
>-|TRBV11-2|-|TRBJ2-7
TGTGCCAGCAGCTTAGTACAGGGATCCTTTACCACCTACGAGCAGTACTTC
CASSLVQGSFTTYEQYF
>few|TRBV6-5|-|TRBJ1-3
TGTGCCAGCAGTTACCGCGGGACGACCGGAAACACCATATATTTT
CASSYRGTTGNTIYF
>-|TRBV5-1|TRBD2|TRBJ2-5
TGCGCCAGCAGCCAGCTGGGAGCGGGGGACCTCCAAGAGACCCAGTACTTC
CASSQLGAGDLQETQYF
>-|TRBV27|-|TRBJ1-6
TGTACCACCGGGGGTTCACCCCTCCACTTT
CTTGGSPLHF
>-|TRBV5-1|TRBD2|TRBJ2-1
TGCGCCAGCAGCTTCAGCGGGAGGGATGAGCAGTTCTTC
CASSFSGRDEQFF
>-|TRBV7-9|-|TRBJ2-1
TGTGCCAGCAGCGCTTTCCACAGGAGGGCGGAATACAATGAGCAGTTCTTC
CASSAFHRRAEYNEQFF
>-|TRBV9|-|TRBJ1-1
TGTGCCAGCAGCGTAGAAGCAGGGAACACTGAAGCTTTCTTT
CASSVEAGNTEAFF
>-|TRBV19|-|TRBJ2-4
TGTGCCAGTACCCCAACAACAGACAGGGAAGGAGGGGTAGCCAAAAACATTCAGTACTTC
CASTPTTDREGGVAKNIQYF
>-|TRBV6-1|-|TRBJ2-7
TGTGCCAGCAGTCTAGGCTATCTCACCTACGAGCAGTACTTC
CASSLGYLTYEQYF
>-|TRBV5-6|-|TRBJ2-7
TGTGCCAGCAGCTTGGCCGGACAAGACGAGCAGTACTTC
CASSLAGQDEQYF
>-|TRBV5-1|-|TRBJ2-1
TGCGCCAGCAGCTTGGAACTTTGCTACAATGAGCAGTTCTTC
CASSLELCYNEQFF
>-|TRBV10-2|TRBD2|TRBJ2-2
TGCGCCAGCAGGGGACTAGCGGGACCCGGGGAGCTGTTTTTT
CASRGLAGPGELFF
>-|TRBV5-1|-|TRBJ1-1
TGCGCCAGCAGCTTGGTGCATCCCCCCGCGGGCAGCCGTAACACTGAAGCTTTCTTT
CASSLVHPPAGSRNTEAFF
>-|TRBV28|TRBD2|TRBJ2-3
TGTGCCAGCAGGGGGACTAGCGGGGATAAACGCACAGATACGCAGTATTTT
CASRGTSGDKRTDTQYF
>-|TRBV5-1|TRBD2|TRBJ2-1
TGCGCCAGCAGCTTGTGGAGTAGCGGGAGGGTAAATGAGCAGTTCTTC
CASSLWSSGRVNEQFF
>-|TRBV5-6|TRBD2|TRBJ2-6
TGTGCCAGCAGCCCTAGACTAGCGGGTTACTCTGGGGCCAACGTCCTGACTTTC
CASSPRLAGYSGANVLTF
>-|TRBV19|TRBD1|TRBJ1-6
TGTGCCAGTAACGAGGCCCGGGACAGGGGGTATAATCCACCCCTCCACTTT
CASNEARDRGYNPPLHF
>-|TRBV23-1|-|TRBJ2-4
TGCGCCAGCAGTCAATCGGCAGTAAGGGGAAAAGGGACCAAAAACATTCAGTACTTC
CASSQSAVRGKGTKNIQYF
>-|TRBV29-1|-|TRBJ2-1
TGCAGCGTTGAAGATAATTGGTCGGGGACTTATCAGTTCTTC
CSVEDNWSGTYQFF
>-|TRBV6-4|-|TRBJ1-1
TGTGCCAGCAGTGACAGGCCAGGCACTGAAGCTTTCTTT
CASSDRPGTEAFF
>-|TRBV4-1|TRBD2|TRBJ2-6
TGCGCCAGCAGCCCGCGGGAGATGATTAGCTCTGGGGCCAACGTCCTGACTTTC
CASSPREMISSGANVLTF
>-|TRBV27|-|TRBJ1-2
TGTGCCAGCGGCCCTAGGGGGGGATATGGCTACACCTTC
CASGPRGGYGYTF
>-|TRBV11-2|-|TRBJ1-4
TGTGCCAGCAGCTTAGCGACAGAGGCAACTAATGAAAAACTGTTTTTT
CASSLATEATNEKLFF
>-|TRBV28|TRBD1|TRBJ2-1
TGTGCCAGCAGTTTCCCGAGACAGGGTCGGGAGCAGTTCTTC
CASSFPRQGREQFF
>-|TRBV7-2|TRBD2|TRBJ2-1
TGTGCCAGCAGCTTGCTCCGACTAGCGGGACCCAATGAGCAGTTCTTC
CASSLLRLAGPNEQFF
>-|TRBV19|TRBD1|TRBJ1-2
TGTGCCAGTACCGGGACAGGGGGCGCGAATGGCTACACCTTC
CASTGTGGANGYTF
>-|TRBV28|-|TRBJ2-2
TGTGCCAGCCTAAGTGTTCAGGGCTCCGGGGAGCTGTTTTTT
CASLSVQGSGELFF
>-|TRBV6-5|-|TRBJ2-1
TGTGCCACCCAAAGGGGAACCAATGAGCAGTTCTTC
CATQRGTNEQFF
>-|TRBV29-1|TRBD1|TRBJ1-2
TGCAGCGTTCGTTTAGGCCGGGACAGGGGGAAATTACGTTATGGAGGCTACACCTTC
CSVRLGRDRGKLRYGGYTF
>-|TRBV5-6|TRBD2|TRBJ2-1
TGTGCCAGCAGCGCGGTGGGGACTAGCGCATACAATGAGCAGTTCTTC
CASSAVGTSAYNEQFF
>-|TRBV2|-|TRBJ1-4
TGTGCCAGCTGTCTCTCAGGGGAGCTAATTGAAAAACTGTTTTTT
CASCLSGELIEKLFF
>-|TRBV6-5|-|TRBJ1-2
TGTGCCAGCAGTTACGAAGGGGGTGGCTATGGCTACACCTTC
CASSYEGGGYGYTF
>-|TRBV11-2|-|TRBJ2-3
TGTGCCAGCAGCCTGTGGGAGCGGCCAGATACGCAGTATTTT
CASSLWERPDTQYF
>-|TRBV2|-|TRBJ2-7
TGTGCCAGCAAGGACAGGGCGACCCCGGGGGGCCGGATCTCCTACGAGCAGTACTTC
CASKDRATPGGRISYEQYF
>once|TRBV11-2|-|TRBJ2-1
TGTGCCAGCAGCCCGCTCCAGGGACTGTACAATGAGCAGTTCTTC
CASSPLQGLYNEQFF
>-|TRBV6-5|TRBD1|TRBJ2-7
TGTGCCAGCAGCCCGTACCGGGACAGGGAATACGAGCAGTACTTC
CASSPYRDREYEQYF
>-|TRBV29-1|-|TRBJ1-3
TGCAGCGTTGCGCGGAACTCTGGAAACACCATATATTTT
CSVARNSGNTIYF
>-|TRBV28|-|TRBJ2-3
TGTGCCAGCAGTTTATCCCCCGGCGGGGATACGCAGTATTTT
CASSLSPGGDTQYF
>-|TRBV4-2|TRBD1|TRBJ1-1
TGTGCCAGCAGCCAACTACCTAATCCAGGGGGACCTGAAGCTTTCTTT
CASSQLPNPGGPEAFF
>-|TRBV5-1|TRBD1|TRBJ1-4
TGCGCCAGCAGCTCGGCGTTAGGACAGGGGCCAGAAAAACTGTTTTTT
CASSSALGQGPEKLFF
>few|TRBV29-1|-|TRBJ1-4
TGCAGCGCCGCTAGCCGGGACAAAAATGAAAAACTGTTTTTT
CSAASRDKNEKLFF
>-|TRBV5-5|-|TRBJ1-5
TGTGCCAGCAGCAATCGAATGACAGTTAACAATCAGCCCCAGCATTTT
CASSNRMTVNNQPQHF
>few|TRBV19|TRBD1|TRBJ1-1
TGTGCCAGTGCCCGACAGGGCTTTTCGGGGAACACTGAAGCTTTCTTT
CASARQGFSGNTEAFF
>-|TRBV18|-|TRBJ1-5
TGTGCCAGCTCACCGAGGGACAACTATAGCAATCAGCCCCAGCATTTT
CASSPRDNYSNQPQHF
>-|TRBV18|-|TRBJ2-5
TGTGCCAGCTCACCGAGGACAGCTTTTCAAGAGACCCAGTACTTC
CASSPRTAFQETQYF
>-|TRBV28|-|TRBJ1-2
TGTGCCAGCACCACAACCCCCGACTCTAACTATGGCTACACCTTC
CASTTTPDSNYGYTF